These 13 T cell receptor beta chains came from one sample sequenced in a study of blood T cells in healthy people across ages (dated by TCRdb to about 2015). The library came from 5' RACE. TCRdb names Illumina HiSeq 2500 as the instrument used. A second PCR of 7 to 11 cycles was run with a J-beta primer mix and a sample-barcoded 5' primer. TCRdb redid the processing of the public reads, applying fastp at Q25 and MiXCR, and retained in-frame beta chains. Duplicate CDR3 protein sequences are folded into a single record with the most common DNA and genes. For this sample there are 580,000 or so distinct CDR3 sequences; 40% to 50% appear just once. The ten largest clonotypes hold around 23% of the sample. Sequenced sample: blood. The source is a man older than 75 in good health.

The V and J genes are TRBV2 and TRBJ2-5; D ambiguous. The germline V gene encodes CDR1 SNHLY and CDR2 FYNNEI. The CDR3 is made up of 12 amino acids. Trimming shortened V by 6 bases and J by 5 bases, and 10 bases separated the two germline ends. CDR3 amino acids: CASRAESETQYF. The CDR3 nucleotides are TGTGCCAGCAGGGCTGAGTCGGAGACCCAGTACTTC.

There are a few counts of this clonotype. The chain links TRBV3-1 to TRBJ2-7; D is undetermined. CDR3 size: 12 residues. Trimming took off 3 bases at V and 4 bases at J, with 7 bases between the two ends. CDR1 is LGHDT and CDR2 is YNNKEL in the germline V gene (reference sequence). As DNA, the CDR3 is TGTGCCAGCAGCCATCTCGGGTACGAGCAGTACTTC. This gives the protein CASSHLGYEQYF.

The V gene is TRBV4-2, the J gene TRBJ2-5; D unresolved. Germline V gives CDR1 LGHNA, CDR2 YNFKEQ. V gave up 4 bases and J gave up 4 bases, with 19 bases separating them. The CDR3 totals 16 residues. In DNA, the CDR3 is TGTGCCAGCAGCCTGGAACTTGGGCGGAGTTTAGAGACCCAGTACTTC. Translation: CASSLELGRSLETQYF.

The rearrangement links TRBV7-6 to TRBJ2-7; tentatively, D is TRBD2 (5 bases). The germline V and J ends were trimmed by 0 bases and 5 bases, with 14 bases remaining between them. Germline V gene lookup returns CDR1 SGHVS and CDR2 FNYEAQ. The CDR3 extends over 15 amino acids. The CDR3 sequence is CASSLAPEEVNEQYF. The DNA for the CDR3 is TGTGCCAGCAGCTTAGCGCCGGAGGAGGTAAACGAGCAGTACTTC.

Here the CDR3 reads CASSLELVSEQYF. The DNA for the CDR3 is TGTGCCAGCAGTTTAGAACTAGTTTCCGAGCAGTACTTC. V is TRBV12-3 or TRBV12-4 and J is TRBJ2-7; D is perhaps TRBD2 (5 bases). The CDR3 length is 13 residues. Trimming stripped 1 base from V and 6 bases from J, with 10 bases between.

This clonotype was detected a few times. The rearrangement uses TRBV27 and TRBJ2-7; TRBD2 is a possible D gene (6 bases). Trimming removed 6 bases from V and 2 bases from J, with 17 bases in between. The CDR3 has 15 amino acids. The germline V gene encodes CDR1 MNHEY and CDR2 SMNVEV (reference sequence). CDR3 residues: CASSLTGTRAYEQYF. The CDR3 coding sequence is TGTGCCAGCAGCCTCACCGGGACTCGAGCCTACGAGCAGTACTTC.

Written as DNA, the CDR3 is TGTGCCAGCAGTCTTACAGGGATCTACGAGCAGTACTTC. Amino acids: CASSLTGIYEQYF. The V gene is TRBV6-2 or TRBV6-3, the J gene TRBJ2-5; D might be TRBD1 (6 bases). The last part of the DNA fits TRBJ2-7 better; the J call may be wrong. This CDR3 spans 13 amino acids. CDR1 is MNHEY, CDR2 SVGEGT, per germline.

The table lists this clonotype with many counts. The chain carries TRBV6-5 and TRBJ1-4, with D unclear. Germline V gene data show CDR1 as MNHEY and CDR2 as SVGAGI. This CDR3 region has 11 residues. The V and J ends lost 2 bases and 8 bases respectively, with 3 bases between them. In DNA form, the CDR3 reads TGTGCCAGCAGTTACGGCGAAAAACTGTTTTTT. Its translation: CASSYGEKLFF.

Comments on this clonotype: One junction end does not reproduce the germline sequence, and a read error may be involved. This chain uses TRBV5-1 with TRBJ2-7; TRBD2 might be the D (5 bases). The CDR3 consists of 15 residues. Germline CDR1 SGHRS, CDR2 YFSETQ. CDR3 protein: CASNLGPAGTYEQYF. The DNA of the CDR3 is TGCGCCAGCAACTTGGGTCCGGCCGGGACCTACGAGCAGTACTTC.

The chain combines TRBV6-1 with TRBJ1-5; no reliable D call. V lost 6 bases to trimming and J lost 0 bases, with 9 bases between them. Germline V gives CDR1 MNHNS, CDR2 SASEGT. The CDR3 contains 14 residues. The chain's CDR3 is CASSRGVSNQPQHF. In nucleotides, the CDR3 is TGTGCCAGCAGCCGCGGGGTTAGCAATCAGCCCCAGCATTTT.

The CDR3 loop is CASSIPPYEQYF. As DNA, the CDR3 is TGTGCCAGCAGCATCCCCCCCTACGAGCAGTACTTC. The rearrangement links TRBV7-2 to TRBJ2-7; D remains unclear. V was shortened by 5 bases and J by 2 bases, with 7 bases between the two germline ends. Germline V gives CDR1 SGHTA, CDR2 FQGNSA. CDR3 length equals 12 residues.

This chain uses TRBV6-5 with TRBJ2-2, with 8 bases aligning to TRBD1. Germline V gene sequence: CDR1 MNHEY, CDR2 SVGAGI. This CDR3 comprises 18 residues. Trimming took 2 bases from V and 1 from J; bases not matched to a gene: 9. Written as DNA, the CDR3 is TGTGCCAGCAGTTACCCAACCGGACAGGGTTTGAACACCGGGGAGCTGTTTTTT. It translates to CASSYPTGQGLNTGELFF.

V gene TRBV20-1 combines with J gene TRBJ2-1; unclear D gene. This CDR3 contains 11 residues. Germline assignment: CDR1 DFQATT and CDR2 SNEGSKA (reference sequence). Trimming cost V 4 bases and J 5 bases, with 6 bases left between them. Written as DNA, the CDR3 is TGCAGTGCTAATCGAAACAATGAGCAGTTCTTC. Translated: CSANRNNEQFF.